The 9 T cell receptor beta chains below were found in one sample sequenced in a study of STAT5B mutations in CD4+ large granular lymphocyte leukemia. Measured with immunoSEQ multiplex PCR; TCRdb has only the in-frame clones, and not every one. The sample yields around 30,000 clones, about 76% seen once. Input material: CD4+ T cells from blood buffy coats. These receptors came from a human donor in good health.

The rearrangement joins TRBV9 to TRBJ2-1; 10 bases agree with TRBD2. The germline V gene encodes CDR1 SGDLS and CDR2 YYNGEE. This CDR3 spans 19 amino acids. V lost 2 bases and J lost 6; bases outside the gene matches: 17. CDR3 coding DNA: TGTGCCAGCAGCGTGATCGGTAGCGGGGGGCGCGGTCGGTCCAATGAGCAGTTCTTC. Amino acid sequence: CASSVIGSGGRGRSNEQFF.

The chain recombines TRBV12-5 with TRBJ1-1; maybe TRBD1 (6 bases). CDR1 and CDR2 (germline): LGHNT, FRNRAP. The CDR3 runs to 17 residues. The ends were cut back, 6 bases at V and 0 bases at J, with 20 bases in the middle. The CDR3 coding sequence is TGTGCTAGTGGCCTTGGGGGGGGCGCTTCAATGAACACTGAAGCTTTCTTT. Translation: CASGLGGGASMNTEAFF.

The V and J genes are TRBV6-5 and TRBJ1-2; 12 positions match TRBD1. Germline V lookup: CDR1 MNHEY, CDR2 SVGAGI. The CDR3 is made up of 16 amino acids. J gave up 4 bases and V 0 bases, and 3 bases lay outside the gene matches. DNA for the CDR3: TGTGCCAGCAGTTACTCGGGGACAGGGGGCTCCTATGGCTACACCTTC. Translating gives CASSYSGTGGSYGYTF.

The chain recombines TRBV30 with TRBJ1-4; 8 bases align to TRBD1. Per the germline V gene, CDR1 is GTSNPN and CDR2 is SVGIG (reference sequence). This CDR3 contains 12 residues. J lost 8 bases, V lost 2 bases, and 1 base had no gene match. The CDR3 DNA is TGTGCCTGGAGTACAGGGGGAGAAAAACTGTTTTTT. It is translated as CAWSTGGEKLFF.

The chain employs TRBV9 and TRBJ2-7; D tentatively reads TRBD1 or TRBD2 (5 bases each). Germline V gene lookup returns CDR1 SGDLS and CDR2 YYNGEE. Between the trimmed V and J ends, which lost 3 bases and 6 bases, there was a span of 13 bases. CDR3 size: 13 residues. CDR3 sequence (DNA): TGTGCCAGCAGCGGGGCCCCGGGACGCGAGCAGTACTTC. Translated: CASSGAPGREQYF.

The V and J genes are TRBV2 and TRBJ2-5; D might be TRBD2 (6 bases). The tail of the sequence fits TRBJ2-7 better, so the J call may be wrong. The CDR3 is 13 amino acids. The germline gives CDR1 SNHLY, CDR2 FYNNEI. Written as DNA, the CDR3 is TGTGCCAGCAGTCCCTTAGCGGCGGGCGAGCAGTACTTC. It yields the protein CASSPLAAGEQYF.

CDR3 bases: TGTGCCACCAGCAGACCTGGGACAGGGATTAATGGCTACACCTTC. Protein sequence: CATSRPGTGINGYTF. This chain connects TRBV15 to TRBJ1-2, with 9 bases that match TRBD1. Germline CDR1 is LNHNV and CDR2 is YYDKDF (reference sequence). The CDR3 consists of 15 residues. J lost 6 bases, V lost 2 bases, and 7 bases had no gene match.

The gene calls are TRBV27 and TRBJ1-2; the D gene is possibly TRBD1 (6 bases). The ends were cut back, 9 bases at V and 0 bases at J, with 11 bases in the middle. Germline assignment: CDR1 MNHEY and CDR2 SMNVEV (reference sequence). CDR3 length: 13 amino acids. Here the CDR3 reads CASTDSPNYGYTF. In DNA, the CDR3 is TGTGCCAGTACGGACAGCCCTAACTATGGCTACACCTTC.

The DNA of the CDR3 is TGTGCCAGCAGTAATACAATGAACACTGAAGCTTTCTTT. It is translated as CASSNTMNTEAFF. This chain joins TRBV7-6 and TRBJ1-1, with D uncertain. Looked up from germline, CDR1 is SGHVS and CDR2 is FNYEAQ. V shed 6 bases and J shed 0 bases, with 8 bases lying between them. The CDR3 totals 13 residues.